This entry describes one TCR beta chain. This sample was included in a study of T cells after yellow fever vaccination. The CDR3 is made up of 13 amino acids. Germline CDR1 reads KGHSH; CDR2 reads LQKENI. With 5 bases removed from V and 3 bases from J, the gap between germline ends came to 10 bases. TCRdb redid the calling of the 5' RACE reads with MiXCR, one entry per CDR3 protein. The data hold roughly 340,000 distinct CDR3 sequences, with roughly 4.3% observed a single time. The TCR sequence derives from a man aged 18 to 29 who received the YFV17D yellow fever vaccine. This chain uses TRBV18 with TRBJ1-1; D call uncertain. The sample in question was PBMCs, obtained 5 days after the yellow fever booster vaccination. The CDR3: CASSGLEYTEAFF. The CDR3 DNA follows: TGTGCCAGCTCAGGCCTGGAATACACTGAAGCTTTCTTT. Complete variable domain (other parts from reference TRBV18 and TRBJ1-1): NAGVMQNPRHLVRRRGQEARLRCSPMKGHSHVYWYRQLPEEGLKFMVYLQKENIIDESGMPKERFSAEFPKEGPSILRIQQVVRGDSAAYFCASSGLEYTEAFFGQGTRLTVV.